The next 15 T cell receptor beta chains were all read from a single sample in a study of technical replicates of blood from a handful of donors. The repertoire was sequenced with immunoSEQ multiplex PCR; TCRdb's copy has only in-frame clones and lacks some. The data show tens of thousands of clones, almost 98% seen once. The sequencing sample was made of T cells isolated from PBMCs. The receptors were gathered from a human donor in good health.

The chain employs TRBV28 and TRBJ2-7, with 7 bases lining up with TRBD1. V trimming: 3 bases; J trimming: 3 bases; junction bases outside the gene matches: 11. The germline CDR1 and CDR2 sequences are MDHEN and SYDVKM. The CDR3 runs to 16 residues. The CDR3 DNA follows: TGTGCCAGCAGTTTGACTACCGGCCAGGGGGTCTACGAGCAGTACTTC. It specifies CASSLTTGQGVYEQYF.

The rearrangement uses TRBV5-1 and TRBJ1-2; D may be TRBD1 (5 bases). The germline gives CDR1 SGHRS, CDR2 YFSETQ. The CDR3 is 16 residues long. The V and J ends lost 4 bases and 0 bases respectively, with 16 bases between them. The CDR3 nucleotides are TGCGCCAGCAGCCCGGCAGGGTCAGAATCTAACTATGGCTACACCTTC. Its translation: CASSPAGSESNYGYTF.

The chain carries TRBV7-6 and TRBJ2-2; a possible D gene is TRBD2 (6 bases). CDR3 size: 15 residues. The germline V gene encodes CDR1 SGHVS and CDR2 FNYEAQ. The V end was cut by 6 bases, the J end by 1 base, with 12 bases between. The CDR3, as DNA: TGTGCCAGCAGTGTTGGGCGGGGGAACACCGGGGAGCTGTTTTTT. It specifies CASSVGRGNTGELFF.

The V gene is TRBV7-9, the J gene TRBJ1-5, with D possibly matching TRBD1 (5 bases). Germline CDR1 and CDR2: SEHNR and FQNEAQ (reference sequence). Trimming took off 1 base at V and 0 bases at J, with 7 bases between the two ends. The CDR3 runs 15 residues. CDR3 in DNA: TGTGCCAGCAGCTTAGGACAGTCTAGCAATCAGCCCCAGCATTTT. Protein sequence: CASSLGQSSNQPQHF.

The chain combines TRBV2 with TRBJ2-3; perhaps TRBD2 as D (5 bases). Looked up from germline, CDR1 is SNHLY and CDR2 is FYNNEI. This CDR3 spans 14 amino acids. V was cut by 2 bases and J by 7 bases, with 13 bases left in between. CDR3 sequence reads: CASSETASLNTQYF. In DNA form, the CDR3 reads TGTGCCAGCAGTGAAACGGCTAGCTTGAATACGCAGTATTTT.

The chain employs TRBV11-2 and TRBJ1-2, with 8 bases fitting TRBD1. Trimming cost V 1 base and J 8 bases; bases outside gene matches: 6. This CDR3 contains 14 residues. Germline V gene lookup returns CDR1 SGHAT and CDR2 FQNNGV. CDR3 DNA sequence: TGTGCCAGCAGCTTAGGGACAGGGCATGACGGCTACACCTTC. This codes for CASSLGTGHDGYTF.

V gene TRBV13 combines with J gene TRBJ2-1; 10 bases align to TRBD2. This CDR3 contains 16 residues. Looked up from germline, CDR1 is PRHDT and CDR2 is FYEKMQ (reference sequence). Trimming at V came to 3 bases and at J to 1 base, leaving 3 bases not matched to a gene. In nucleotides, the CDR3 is TGTGCCAGCAGCTTGGAGCGGGGGGGGTCCTACAATGAGCAGTTCTTC. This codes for CASSLERGGSYNEQFF.

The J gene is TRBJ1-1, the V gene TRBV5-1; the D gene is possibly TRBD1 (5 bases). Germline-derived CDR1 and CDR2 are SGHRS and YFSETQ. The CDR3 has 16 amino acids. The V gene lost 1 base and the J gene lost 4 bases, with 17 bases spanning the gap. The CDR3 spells CASSLLTPGSATEAFF. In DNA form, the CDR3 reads TGCGCCAGCAGCTTGTTAACCCCAGGGTCGGCCACTGAAGCTTTCTTT.

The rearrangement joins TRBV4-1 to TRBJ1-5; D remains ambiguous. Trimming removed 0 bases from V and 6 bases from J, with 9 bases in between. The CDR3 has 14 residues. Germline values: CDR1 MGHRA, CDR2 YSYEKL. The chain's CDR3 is CASSQDLPGQPQHF. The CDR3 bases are TGCGCCAGCAGCCAAGATCTACCGGGTCAGCCCCAGCATTTT.

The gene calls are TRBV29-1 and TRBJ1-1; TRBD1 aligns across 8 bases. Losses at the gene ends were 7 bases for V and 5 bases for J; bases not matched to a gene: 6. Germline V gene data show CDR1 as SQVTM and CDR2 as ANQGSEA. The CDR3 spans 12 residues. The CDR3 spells CSARTGRTEAFF. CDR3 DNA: TGCAGCGCTCGGACAGGGAGAACTGAAGCTTTCTTT. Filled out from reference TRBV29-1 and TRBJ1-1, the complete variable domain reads SAVISQKPSRDICQRGTSLTIQCQVDSQVTMMFWYRQQPGQSLTLIATANQGSEATYESGFVIDKFPISRPNLTFSTLTVSNMSPEDSSIYLCSARTGRTEAFFGQGTRLTVV.

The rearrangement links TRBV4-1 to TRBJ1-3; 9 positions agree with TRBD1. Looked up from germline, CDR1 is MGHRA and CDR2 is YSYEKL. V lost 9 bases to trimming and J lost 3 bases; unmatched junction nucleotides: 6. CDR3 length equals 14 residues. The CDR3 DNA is TGCGCCAGTACAGGGGGCGAGGATGGAAACACCATATATTTT. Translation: CASTGGEDGNTIYF.

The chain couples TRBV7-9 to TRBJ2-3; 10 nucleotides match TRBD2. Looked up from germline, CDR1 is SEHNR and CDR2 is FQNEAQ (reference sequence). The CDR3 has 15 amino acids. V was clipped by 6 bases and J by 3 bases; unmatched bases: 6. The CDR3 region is CASRLGLAETDTQYF. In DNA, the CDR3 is TGTGCCAGCAGACTCGGACTAGCGGAGACAGATACGCAGTATTTT.

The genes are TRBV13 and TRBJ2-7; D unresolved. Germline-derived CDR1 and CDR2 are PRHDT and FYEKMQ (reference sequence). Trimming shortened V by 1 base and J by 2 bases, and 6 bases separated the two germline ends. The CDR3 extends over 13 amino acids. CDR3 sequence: CASSLEATYEQYF. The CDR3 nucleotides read TGTGCCAGCAGCTTAGAAGCTACCTACGAGCAGTACTTC.

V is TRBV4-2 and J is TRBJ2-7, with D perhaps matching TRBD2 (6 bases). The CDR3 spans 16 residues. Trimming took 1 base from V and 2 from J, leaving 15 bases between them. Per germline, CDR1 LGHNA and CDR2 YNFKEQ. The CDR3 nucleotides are TGTGCCAGCAGCCAAGCGGGCCAGCGGGCCCCCTACGAGCAGTACTTC. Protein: CASSQAGQRAPYEQYF.

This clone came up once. The CDR3 spells CASSPNRGRNTGELFF. CDR3 coding DNA: TGTGCCAGCTCACCGAACAGGGGGCGAAACACCGGGGAGCTGTTTTTT. The chain uses TRBV18 and TRBJ2-2; 9 bases map to TRBD1. The CDR3 totals 16 residues. Germline lookup yields CDR1 KGHSH and CDR2 LQKENI. V trimming: 3 bases; J trimming: 2 bases; junction bases outside the gene matches: 4.